This T cell receptor (beta chain) was profiled in a study of chemoradiotherapy in HPV16-positive cancers. This clone was counted only a few times. Its specificity is unknown. Study-wide findings and caveats: During treatment, candidate HPV-specific clones and E7-related motifs expanded in tumor.

Here immunoSEQ multiplex PCR was the method, and the copy in TCRdb shows in-frame clones only, minus some. This table holds about 14,000 clones, approximately 90% found once. The V gene end was trimmed by 5 bases and the J gene end by 8 bases; junction bases not matched to a gene: 9. Germline-derived CDR1 and CDR2 are SGDLS and YYNGEE. CDR3 length: 14 amino acids. The chain links TRBV9 to TRBJ2-1; 8 nucleotides line up with TRBD2. The material was tumor tissue, obtained from a patient who underwent chemoradiotherapy. This receptor was obtained from a human donor with HPV-associated anogenital cancer. The CDR3 here is CASRPQSGSYEQFF. The DNA for the CDR3 is TGTGCCAGCAGACCCCAGAGCGGGAGCTATGAGCAGTTCTTC.